This TCR beta chain was profiled in a study of blood T cell repertoires in COVID-19. Individuals drawn from 24 US areas were about 18 to 90 years old. Cohort assignment relied on participant-reported clinical history. Cohort 3 donors counted as recovered after two negative PCRs, clearance, or resolved symptoms. This CDR3 has 12 residues. Germline CDR1 reads MNHEY; CDR2 reads SMNVEV (reference sequence). Assay used: immunoSEQ multiplex PCR; TCRdb lists only in-frame clones, some missing. This sample carries a few hundred thousand clones, under 90% of them seen once, and the ten largest clones take 1.5% to 2%.

The sample comprised PBMCs or T cells enriched from blood (not recorded which). The rearrangement joins TRBV27 to TRBJ1-2; possibly TRBD1 for D (5 bases). The source of this sequence is a woman aged 25 to 39 who had recovered from COVID-19. CDR3 DNA: TGTGCGGCCTGGGAGGGGAGGTTCGGCTACACCTTC. It is translated as CAAWEGRFGYTF.